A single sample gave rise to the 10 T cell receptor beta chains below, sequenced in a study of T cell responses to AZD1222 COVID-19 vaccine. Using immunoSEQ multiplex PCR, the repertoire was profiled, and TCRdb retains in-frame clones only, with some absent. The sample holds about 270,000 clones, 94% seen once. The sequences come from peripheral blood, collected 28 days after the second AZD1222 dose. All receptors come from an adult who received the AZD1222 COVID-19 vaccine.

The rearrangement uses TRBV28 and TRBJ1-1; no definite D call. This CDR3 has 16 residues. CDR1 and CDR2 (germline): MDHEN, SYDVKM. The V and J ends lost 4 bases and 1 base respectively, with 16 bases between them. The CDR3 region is CASSYRPGTPNTEAFF. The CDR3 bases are TGTGCCAGCAGTTATCGCCCGGGCACACCGAACACTGAAGCTTTCTTT.

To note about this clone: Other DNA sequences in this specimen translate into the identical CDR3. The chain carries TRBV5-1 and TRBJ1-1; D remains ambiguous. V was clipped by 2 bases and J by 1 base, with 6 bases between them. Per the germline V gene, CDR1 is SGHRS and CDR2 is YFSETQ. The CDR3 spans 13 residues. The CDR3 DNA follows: TGCGCCAGCAGCTTACGGGGGAACACTGAAGCTTTCTTT. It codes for CASSLRGNTEAFF. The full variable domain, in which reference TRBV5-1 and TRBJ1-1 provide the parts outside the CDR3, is KAGVTQTPRYLIKTRGQQVTLSCSPISGHRSVSWYQQTPGQGLQFLFEYFSETQRNKGNFPGRFSGRQFSNSRSEMNVSTLELGDSALYLCASSLRGNTEAFFGQGTRLTVV.

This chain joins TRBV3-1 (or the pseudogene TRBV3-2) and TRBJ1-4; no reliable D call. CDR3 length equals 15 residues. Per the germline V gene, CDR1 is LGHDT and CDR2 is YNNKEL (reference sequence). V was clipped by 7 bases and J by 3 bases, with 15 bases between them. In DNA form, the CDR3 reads TGTGCCAGCACTGGGAACGGTGTCTCTAATGAAAAACTGTTTTTT. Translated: CASTGNGVSNEKLFF.

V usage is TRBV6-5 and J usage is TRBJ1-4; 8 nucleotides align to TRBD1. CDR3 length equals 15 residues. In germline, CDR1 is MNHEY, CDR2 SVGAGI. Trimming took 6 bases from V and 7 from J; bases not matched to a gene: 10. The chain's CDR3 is CASRPLQGEVEKLFF. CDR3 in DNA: TGTGCCAGCAGGCCACTACAGGGGGAAGTTGAAAAACTGTTTTTT.

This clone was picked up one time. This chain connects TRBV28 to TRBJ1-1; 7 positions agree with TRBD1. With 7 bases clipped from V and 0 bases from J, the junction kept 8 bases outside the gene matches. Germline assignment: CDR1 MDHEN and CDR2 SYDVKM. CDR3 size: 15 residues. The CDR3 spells CASNTLDRLNTEAFF. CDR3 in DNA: TGTGCCAGCAACACCCTGGACAGGCTGAACACTGAAGCTTTCTTT.

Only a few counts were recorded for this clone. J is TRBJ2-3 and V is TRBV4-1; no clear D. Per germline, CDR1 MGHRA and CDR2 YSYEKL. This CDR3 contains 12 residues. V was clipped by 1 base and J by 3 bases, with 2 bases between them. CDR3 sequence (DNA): TGCGCCAGCAGCCAAGCGACAGATACGCAGTATTTT. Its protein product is CASSQATDTQYF.

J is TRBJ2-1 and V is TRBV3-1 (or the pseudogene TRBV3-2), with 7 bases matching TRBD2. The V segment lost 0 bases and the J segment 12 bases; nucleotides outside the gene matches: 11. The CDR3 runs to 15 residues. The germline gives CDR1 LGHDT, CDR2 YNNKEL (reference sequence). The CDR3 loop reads CASSQDGGREFPQFF. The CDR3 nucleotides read TGTGCCAGCAGCCAAGATGGTGGGAGGGAGTTCCCGCAGTTCTTC.

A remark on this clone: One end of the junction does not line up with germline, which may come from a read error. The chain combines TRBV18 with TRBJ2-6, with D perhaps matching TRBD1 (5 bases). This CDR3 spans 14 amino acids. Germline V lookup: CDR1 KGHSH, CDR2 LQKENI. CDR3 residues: CASSNRSGANVLTF. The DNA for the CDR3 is TGTGCCAGCTCAAACAGGTCTGGGGCCAACGTCCTAACTTTC.

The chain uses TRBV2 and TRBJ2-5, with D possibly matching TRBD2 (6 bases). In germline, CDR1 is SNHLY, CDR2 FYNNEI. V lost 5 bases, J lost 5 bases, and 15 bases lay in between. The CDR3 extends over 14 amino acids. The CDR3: CASSTTYAGETQYF. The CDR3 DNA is TGTGCCAGCAGTACCACCTATGCGGGGGAGACCCAGTACTTC. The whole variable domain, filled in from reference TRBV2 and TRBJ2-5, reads EPEVTQTPSHQVTQMGQEVILRCVPISNHLYFYWYRQILGQKVEFLVSFYNNEISEKSEIFDDQFSVERPDGSNFTLKIRSTKLEDSAMYFCASSTTYAGETQYFGPGTRLLVL.

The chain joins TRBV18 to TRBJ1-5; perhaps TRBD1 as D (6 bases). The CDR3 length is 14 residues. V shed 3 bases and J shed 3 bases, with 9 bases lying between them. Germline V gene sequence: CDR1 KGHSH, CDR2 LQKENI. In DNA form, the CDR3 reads TGTGCCAGCTCACCCTACAGGGACAATCAGCCCCAGCATTTT. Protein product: CASSPYRDNQPQHF.